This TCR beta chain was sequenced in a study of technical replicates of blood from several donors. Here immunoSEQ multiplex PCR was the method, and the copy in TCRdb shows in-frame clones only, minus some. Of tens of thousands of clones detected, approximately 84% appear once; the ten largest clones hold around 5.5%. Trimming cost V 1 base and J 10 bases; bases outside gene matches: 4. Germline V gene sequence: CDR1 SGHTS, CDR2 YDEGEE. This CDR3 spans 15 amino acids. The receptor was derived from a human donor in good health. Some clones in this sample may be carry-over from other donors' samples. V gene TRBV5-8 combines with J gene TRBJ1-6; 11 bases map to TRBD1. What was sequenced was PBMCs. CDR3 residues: CASSLHRDRGSPLHF. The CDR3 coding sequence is TGTGCCAGCAGCTTGCACCGGGACAGGGGGTCACCCCTCCACTTT.